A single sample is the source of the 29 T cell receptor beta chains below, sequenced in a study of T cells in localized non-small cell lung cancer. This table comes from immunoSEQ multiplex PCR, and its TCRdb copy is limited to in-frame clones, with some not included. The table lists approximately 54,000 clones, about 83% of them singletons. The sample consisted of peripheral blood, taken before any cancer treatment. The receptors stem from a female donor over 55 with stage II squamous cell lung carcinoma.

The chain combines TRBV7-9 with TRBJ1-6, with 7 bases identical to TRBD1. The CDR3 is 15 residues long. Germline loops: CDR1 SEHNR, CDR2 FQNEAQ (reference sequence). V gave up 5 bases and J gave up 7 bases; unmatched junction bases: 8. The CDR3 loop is CASSPLRGQNSPLHF. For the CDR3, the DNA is TGTGCCAGCAGCCCCCTTAGGGGGCAGAATTCACCCCTCCACTTT.

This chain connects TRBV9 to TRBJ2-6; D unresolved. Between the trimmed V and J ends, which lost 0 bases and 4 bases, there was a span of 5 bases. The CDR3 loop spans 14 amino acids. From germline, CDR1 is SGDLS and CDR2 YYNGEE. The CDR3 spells CASSVDPGANVLTF. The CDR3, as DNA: TGTGCCAGCAGCGTAGACCCCGGGGCCAACGTCCTGACTTTC.

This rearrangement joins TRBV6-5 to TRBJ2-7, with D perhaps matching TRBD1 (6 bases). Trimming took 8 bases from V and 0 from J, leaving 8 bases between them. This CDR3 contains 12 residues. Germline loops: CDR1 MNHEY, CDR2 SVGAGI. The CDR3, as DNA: TGTGCCAGCGGGGGCCCCTCCTACGAGCAGTACTTC. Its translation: CASGGPSYEQYF.

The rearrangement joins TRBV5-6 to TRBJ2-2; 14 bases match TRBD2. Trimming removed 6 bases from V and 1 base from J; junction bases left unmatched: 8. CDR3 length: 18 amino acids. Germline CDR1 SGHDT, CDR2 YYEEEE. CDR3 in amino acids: CASKKTSGGARNTGELFF. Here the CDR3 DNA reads TGTGCCAGCAAGAAGACTAGCGGGGGGGCCCGGAACACCGGGGAGCTGTTTTTT.

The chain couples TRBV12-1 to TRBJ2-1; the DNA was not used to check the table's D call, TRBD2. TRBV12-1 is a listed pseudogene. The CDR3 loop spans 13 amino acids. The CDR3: CASTPRGGNEQFF. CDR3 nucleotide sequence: TGTGCCAGCACCCCGCGGGGCGGCAATGAGCAGTTCTTC.

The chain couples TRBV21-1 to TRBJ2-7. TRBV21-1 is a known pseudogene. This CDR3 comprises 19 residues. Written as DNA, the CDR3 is TGTGCCAGCAGCTTACCCTTCGGAAAATCATTTACACTGACCTACGAGCAGTACTTC. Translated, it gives CASSLPFGKSFTLTYEQYF.

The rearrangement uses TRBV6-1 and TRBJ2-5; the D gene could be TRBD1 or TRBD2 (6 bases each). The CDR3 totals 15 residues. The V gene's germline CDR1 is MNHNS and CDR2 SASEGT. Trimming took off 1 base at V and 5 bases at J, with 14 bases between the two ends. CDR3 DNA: TGTGCCAGCAGTGAAGAGGTACGAGGGGGGGAGACCCAGTACTTC. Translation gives CASSEEVRGGETQYF.

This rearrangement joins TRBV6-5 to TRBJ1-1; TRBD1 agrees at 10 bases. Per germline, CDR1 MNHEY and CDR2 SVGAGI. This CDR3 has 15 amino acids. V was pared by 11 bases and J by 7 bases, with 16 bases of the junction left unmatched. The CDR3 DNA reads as TGTGCCGTGCGCCGGGACAGGGGAGGGGTAGATGAAGCTTTCTTT. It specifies CAVRRDRGGVDEAFF.

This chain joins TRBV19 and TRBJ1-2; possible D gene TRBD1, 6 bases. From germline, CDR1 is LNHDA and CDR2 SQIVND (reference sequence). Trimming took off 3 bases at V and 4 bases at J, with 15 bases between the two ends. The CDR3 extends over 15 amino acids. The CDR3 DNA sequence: TGTGCCAGTAGTATCGGGGGGGCTGTGTCCTATGGCTACACCTTC. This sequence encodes CASSIGGAVSYGYTF.

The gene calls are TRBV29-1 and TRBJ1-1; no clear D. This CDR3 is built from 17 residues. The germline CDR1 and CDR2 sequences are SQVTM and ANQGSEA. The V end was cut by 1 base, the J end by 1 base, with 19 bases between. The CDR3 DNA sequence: TGCAGCGTTGAAGGCGGAGTGATCGGGGTTAGGAACACTGAAGCTTTCTTT. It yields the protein CSVEGGVIGVRNTEAFF.

The CDR3 DNA sequence: TGTGCCAGCAGTTTACGACAGGGCCCCTATGGCTACACCTTC. Translating gives CASSLRQGPYGYTF. This rearrangement joins TRBV27 to TRBJ1-2; 7 bases line up with TRBD1. This CDR3 has 14 amino acids. After removal of 2 bases from V and 4 bases from J, the junction contained 4 bases not matched to a gene. Germline loops: CDR1 MNHEY, CDR2 SMNVEV (reference sequence).

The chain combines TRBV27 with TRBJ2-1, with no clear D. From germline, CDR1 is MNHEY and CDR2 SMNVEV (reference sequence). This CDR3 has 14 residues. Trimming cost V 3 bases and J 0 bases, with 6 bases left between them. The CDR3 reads CASSFRSSYNEQFF. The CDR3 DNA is TGTGCCAGCAGTTTCAGGAGCTCCTACAATGAGCAGTTCTTC.

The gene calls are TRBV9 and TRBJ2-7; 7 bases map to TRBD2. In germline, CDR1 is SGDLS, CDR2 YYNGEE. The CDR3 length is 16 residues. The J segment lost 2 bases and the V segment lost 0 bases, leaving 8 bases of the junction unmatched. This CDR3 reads CASSVVGGALTYEQYF. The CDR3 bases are TGTGCCAGCAGCGTAGTGGGAGGGGCCCTAACCTACGAGCAGTACTTC.

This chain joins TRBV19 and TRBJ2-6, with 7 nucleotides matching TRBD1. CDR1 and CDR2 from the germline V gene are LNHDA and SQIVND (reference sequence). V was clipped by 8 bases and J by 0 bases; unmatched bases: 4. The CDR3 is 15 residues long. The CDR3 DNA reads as TGTGCCAGTCGGGACAGAAGCTCTGGGGCCAACGTCCTGACTTTC. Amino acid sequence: CASRDRSSGANVLTF. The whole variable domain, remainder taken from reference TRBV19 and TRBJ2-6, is DGGITQSPKYLFRKEGQNVTLSCEQNLNHDAMYWYRQDPGQGLRLIYYSQIVNDFQKGDIAEGYSVSREKKESFPLTVTSAQKNPTAFYLCASRDRSSGANVLTFGAGSRLTVL.

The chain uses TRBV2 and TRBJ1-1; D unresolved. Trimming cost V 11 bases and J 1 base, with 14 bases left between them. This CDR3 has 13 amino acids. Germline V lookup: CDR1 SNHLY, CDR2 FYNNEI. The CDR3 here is CAGLFIQNTEAFF. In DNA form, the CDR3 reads TGTGCCGGCCTTTTCATACAGAACACTGAAGCTTTCTTT.

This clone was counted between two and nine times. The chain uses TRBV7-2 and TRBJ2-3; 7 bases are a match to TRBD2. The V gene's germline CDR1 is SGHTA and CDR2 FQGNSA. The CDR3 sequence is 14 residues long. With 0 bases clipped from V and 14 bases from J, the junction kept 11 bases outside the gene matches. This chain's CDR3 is CASSLAARRELGYF. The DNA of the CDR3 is TGTGCCAGCAGCTTAGCGGCCCGGCGGGAGCTTGGGTATTTT. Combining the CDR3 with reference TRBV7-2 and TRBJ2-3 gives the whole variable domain GAGVSQSPSNKVTEKGKDVELRCDPISGHTALYWYRQSLGQGLEFLIYFQGNSAPDKSGLPSDRFSAERTGGSVSTLTIQRTQQEDSAVYLCASSLAARRELGYFGPGTRLTVL.

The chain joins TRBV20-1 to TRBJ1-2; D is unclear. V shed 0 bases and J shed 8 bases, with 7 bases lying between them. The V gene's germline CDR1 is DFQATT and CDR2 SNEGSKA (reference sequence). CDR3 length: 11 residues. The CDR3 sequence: CSARDGKGYTF. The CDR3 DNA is TGCAGTGCTAGAGACGGAAAAGGCTACACCTTC.

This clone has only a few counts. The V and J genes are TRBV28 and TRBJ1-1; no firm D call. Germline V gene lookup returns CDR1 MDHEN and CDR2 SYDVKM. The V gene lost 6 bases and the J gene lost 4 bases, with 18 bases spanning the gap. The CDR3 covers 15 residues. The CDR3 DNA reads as TGTGCCAGCAGCCGGAGGATGGGCTGGAGCACTGAAGCTTTCTTT. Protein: CASSRRMGWSTEAFF.

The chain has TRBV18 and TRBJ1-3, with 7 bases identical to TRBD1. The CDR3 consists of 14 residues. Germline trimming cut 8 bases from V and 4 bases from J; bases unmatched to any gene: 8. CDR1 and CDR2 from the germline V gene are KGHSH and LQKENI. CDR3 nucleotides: TGTGCCAGCCCTACGACAGGGTACGGAAACACCATATATTTT. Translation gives CASPTTGYGNTIYF.

The CDR3 DNA reads as TGTGCCAGCAAGCTCCAGGGACTTAATGAAAAACTGTTTTTT. Encoded protein: CASKLQGLNEKLFF. The chain is built from TRBV27 and TRBJ1-4, with a tentative D call TRBD1 (5 bases). Per the germline V gene, CDR1 is MNHEY and CDR2 is SMNVEV (reference sequence). V lost 7 bases and J lost 4, with 13 bases in between. The CDR3 contains 14 residues.

The chain's CDR3 is CASSEGQRHSNQPQHF. The CDR3 DNA follows: TGTGCCAGCAGTGAGGGGCAGCGTCATAGCAATCAGCCCCAGCATTTT. The chain joins TRBV2 to TRBJ1-5; D is possibly TRBD1 (5 bases). The V end was cut by 3 bases, the J end by 0 bases, with 12 bases between. The V gene's germline CDR1 is SNHLY and CDR2 FYNNEI. CDR3 length: 16 amino acids.

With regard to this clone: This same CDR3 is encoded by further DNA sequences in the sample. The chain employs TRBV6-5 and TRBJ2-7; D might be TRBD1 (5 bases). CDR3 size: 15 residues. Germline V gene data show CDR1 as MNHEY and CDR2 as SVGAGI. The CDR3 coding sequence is TGTGCTATCTACCCGATGCAGGGTGACCTCTATGAGCAGTACTTC. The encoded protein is CAIYPMQGDLYEQYF.

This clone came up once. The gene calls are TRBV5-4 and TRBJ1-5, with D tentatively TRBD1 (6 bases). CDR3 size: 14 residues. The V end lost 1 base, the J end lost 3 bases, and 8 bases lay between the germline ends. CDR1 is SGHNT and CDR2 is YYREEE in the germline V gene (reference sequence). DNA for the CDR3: TGTGCCAGCAGCTTGACAGGGTCCAATCAGCCCCAGCATTTT. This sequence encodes CASSLTGSNQPQHF.

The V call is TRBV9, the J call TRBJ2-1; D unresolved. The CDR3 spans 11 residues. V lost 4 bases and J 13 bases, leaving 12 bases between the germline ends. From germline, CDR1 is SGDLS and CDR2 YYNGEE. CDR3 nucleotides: TGTGCCAGCAGCCCGGGCCCGCAACAGTTCTTC. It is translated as CASSPGPQQFF.

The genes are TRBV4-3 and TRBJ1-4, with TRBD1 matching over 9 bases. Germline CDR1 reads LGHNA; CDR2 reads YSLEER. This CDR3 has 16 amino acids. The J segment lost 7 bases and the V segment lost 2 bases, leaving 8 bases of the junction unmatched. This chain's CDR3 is CASSQTYRGPGEKLFF. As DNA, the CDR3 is TGCGCCAGCAGCCAAACTTACAGGGGGCCGGGTGAAAAACTGTTTTTT.

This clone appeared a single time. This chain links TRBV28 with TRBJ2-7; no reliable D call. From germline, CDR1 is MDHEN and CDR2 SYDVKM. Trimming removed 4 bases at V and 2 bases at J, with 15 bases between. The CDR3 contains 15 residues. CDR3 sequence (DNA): TGTGCCAGCAGTTCCCCAGGCGGAACTACCTACGAGCAGTACTTC. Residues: CASSSPGGTTYEQYF.

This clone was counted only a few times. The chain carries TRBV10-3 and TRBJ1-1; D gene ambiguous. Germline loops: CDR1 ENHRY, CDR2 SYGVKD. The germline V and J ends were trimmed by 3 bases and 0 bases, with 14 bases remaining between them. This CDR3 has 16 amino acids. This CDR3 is CAISEIVTNMNTEAFF. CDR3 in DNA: TGTGCCATCAGTGAAATTGTGACAAACATGAACACTGAAGCTTTCTTT.

In DNA form, the CDR3 reads TGTGCCAGCAGTGGGCGCCGGGACAGGGGGAACACTGAAGCTTTCTTT. Its translation is CASSGRRDRGNTEAFF. The rearrangement uses TRBV2 and TRBJ1-1, with 10 nucleotides matching TRBD1. V shed 4 bases and J 1 base; nucleotides not matched to a gene: 6. This CDR3 comprises 16 residues. Germline loops: CDR1 SNHLY, CDR2 FYNNEI.

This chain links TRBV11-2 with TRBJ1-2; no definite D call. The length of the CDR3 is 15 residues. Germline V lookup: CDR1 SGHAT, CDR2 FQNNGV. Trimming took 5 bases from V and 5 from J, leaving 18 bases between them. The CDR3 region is CASSLIRGEGYGYTF. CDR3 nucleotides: TGTGCCAGCAGCCTCATACGGGGAGAGGGATATGGCTACACCTTC.